This T cell receptor beta chain was recorded in a study of shared clonotypes between healthy human individuals. Study information: The study used three CD4 naive, three CD4 memory, two CD8 naive and one CD8 memory plate per donor. Study-wide points: Clonotype sharing among donors likely depends on sequencing depth. Clonotypes that were shared across a handful of donors made up approximately 5% of naive CD4 clonotypes.

CDR3 size: 15 residues. Per germline, CDR1 SGHRS and CDR2 YFSETQ. V lost 6 bases, J lost 9 bases, and 22 bases lay in between. Remarks on this clone: Its antigen remains unknown.

It was at deep level that the assay was run. Repertoires were generated with immunoSEQ multiplex PCR, while TCRdb's copy carries only in-frame clones and drops some. The data show over 2 million clones, roughly 92% seen once. The sample comprised naive CD4+ T cells from PBMCs. The subset was: CD45RA+ positively selected. The chain joins TRBV5-1 to TRBJ2-1, with D possibly matching TRBD2 (6 bases). This sequence originates from a young man in good health. Some clones in this sample may be carry-over from other donors' samples. In DNA, the CDR3 is TGCGCCAGCACCCGAACGGGGGATGTAAGTACTGAGCAGTTCTTC. Protein product: CASTRTGDVSTEQFF.